What follows is one T cell receptor beta chain and its context. CDR1 and CDR2 from the germline V gene are DFQATT and SNEGSKA (reference sequence). Trimming pared 3 bases from V and 11 bases from J, leaving 13 bases between. This CDR3 is 11 amino acids long. The entry originates in a study of shared clonotypes between healthy human individuals. Sequencing was performed with immunoSEQ multiplex PCR; in TCRdb, only in-frame clones are kept and a portion is missing. The data show 2.5 million or so clones, around nine tenths seen once. The specimen was naive CD4+ T cells sorted from blood. Subset given: CD45RA+ positively selected. The chain carries TRBV20-1 and TRBJ1-1; D is unclear. This TCR was sampled from a man aged 18-30 years in good health. CDR3 loop: CSARRLGGAFF. The CDR3 DNA sequence: TGCAGTGCTAGGCGGTTAGGAGGGGCTTTCTTT.